This TCR beta chain was found in a study of response to subunit inactivated influenza vaccine. TCRdb re-called the RT-PCR reads through MiXCR, storing one row per CDR3 protein. The table has about 540,000 distinct CDR3 sequences, roughly a quarter seen once. The V gene's germline CDR1 is SGHTA and CDR2 FQGNSA. This CDR3 is built from 14 residues. V lost 2 bases and J lost 6, with 14 bases in between. These sequences were also reported in another study, on T cells expressing NK-cell markers. That report notes: Production of TCR beta cDNA relied on 5'RACE template switching with UMIs.

This clonotype was obtained from a man in his fifties or sixties who received an inactivated influenza vaccine. The sample consisted of CD4+ T cells sorted from PBMCs, taken approximately 13 days after vaccination. The J gene is TRBJ2-7, the V gene TRBV7-2; D is possibly TRBD1 (7 bases). The CDR3 here is CASSLSQGGLEQYF. Here the CDR3 DNA reads TGTGCCAGCAGCTTAAGTCAGGGGGGTCTCGAGCAGTACTTC.